The 8 T cell receptor beta chains listed next were all sequenced from one sample in a study of blood T cells in healthy people across ages. The use of a sample-barcoded 5' primer and a J-beta primer mix characterized a second PCR of 7 to 11 cycles. TCRdb redid the calling of the 5' RACE reads with MiXCR, one entry per CDR3 protein. Found here are just under 750,000 distinct CDR3 sequences, 22% of them singletons; the top ten hold about 22%. Material: blood. The origin of the receptors is a man aged 65-85 years in good health.

The V and J genes are TRBV7-8 and TRBJ1-4; D not resolved. The CDR3 is 13 amino acids. V lost 2 bases and J 4 bases, leaving 5 bases between the germline ends. Looked up from germline, CDR1 is SGHVS and CDR2 is FQNEAQ. The CDR3 loop reads CASSLSLNEKLFF. CDR3 nucleotides: TGTGCCAGCAGCTTATCTCTTAATGAAAAACTGTTTTTT. Full variable domain (remainder filled in from reference TRBV7-8 and TRBJ1-4): GAGVSQSPRYKVAKRGQDVALRCDPISGHVSLFWYQQALGQGPEFLTYFQNEAQLDKSGLPSDRFFAERPEGSVSTLKIQRTQQEDSAVYLCASSLSLNEKLFFGSGTQLSVL.

The rearrangement uses TRBV29-1 and TRBJ2-5, with 7 positions matching TRBD1. The better agreement between TRBJ2-1 and the DNA end casts doubt on the J call. The CDR3 is 12 amino acids. The germline CDR1 and CDR2 sequences are SQVTM and ANQGSEA. The CDR3 DNA reads as TGCAGCGTCGTACGAAGGACAGGAGGGCAGTTCTTC. Translating it yields CSVVRRTGGQFF.

This clonotype was seen ten or more times. The genes are TRBV29-1 and TRBJ1-1, with 8 bases that match TRBD1. V gave up 7 bases and J gave up 1 base; unmatched junction bases: 5. Germline CDR1 and CDR2: SQVTM and ANQGSEA. This CDR3 region has 13 residues. In DNA form, the CDR3 reads TGCAGCGCCAGGACAGGGTCGAACACTGAAGCTTTCTTT. Its translation: CSARTGSNTEAFF.

The rearrangement joins TRBV18 to TRBJ2-3; D remains unclear. The germline V gene has CDR1 KGHSH and CDR2 LQKENI. V lost 2 bases and J 6 bases, leaving 12 bases between the germline ends. This CDR3 region has 14 residues. Here the CDR3 reads CASSPTLSGDTQYF. CDR3 nucleotides: TGTGCCAGCTCACCAACCCTCTCCGGGGATACGCAGTATTTT.

The J gene is TRBJ2-7, the V gene TRBV6-2 or TRBV6-3; tentatively, D is TRBD2 (5 bases). CDR3 length equals 14 residues. Per the germline V gene, CDR1 is MNHEY and CDR2 is SVGEGT. V was cut by 6 bases and J by 2 bases, with 14 bases left in between. CDR3 protein: CASSPPDWTYEQYF. The CDR3 DNA reads TGTGCCAGCAGCCCGCCGGACTGGACCTACGAGCAGTACTTC.

The rearrangement joins TRBV5-1 to TRBJ2-3; unclear D gene. This CDR3 has 15 residues. Germline V gene sequence: CDR1 SGHRS, CDR2 YFSETQ. With 4 bases removed from V and 5 bases from J, the gap between germline ends came to 17 bases. CDR3 DNA sequence: TGCGCCAGCAGCCCCGATGACTGGCGAGGAGATACGCAGTATTTT. Translated: CASSPDDWRGDTQYF.

This clonotype was counted only a few times. This chain links TRBV6-1 with TRBJ2-2; D is unresolved. Between the trimmed V and J ends, which lost 6 bases and 1 base, there was a span of 15 bases. The CDR3 is 16 residues long. From germline, CDR1 is MNHNS and CDR2 SASEGT. CDR3 nucleotides: TGTGCCAGCAGCTTGCGCCCGGTTCAGAACACCGGGGAGCTGTTTTTT. Translation gives CASSLRPVQNTGELFF.

This sequence joins TRBV20-1 and TRBJ1-2; 7 nucleotides match TRBD1. This CDR3 comprises 13 residues. CDR1 and CDR2 from the germline V gene are DFQATT and SNEGSKA (reference sequence). V dropped 6 bases and J dropped 6; count of bases not matched to a gene: 10. Here the CDR3 DNA reads TGCAGTGCCCCGGCCGGGACAGCAGATGGCTACACCTTC. Encoded protein: CSAPAGTADGYTF.